A single count supports the clone carrying this T cell receptor beta chain. What it binds is not known. The data were produced by immunoSEQ multiplex PCR, yet TCRdb's version contains in-frame clones alone and is incomplete. The sample holds 160,000 or so clones, around nine tenths seen once. V shed 3 bases, J shed 1 base, and the junction held 7 bases outside the gene matches. Germline assignment: CDR1 SGHNT and CDR2 YYREEE (reference sequence). This CDR3 is built from 16 residues. These data belong to a study of T cell responses to AZD1222 COVID-19 vaccine. Study-level background: Investigators merged groups given second doses at roughly 4 or roughly 12 weeks. Overall study results and limits: Spike as a whole was targeted by vaccine-associated CD4 TCRs, dominant at 160-218 and 743-854. Mostly white British, mostly female donors; authors suggested clonal diversity may be underestimated. The study found Spike-specific TCR breadth and depth rose after two AZD1222 doses.

This clonotype originated in an adult in good health. The chain joins TRBV5-4 to TRBJ1-1; 9 nucleotides align to TRBD1. The sample consisted of peripheral blood, taken on day 0 of AZD1222 vaccination. This CDR3 is CASSSGQGRENTEAFF. In DNA form, the CDR3 reads TGTGCCAGCAGCTCAGGACAGGGGAGGGAGAACACTGAAGCTTTCTTT.